The next 13 T cell receptor beta chains were all read from a single sample in a study of T cells in Graves' hyperthyroidism and ophthalmopathy (dated by TCRdb to about 2019). The library was obtained by multiplex PCR. TCRdb records Illumina HiSeq 2000 as the sequencer. TCR beta CDR3 regions were amplified from RNA transcripts. For the first round of RT-PCR on the TCR CDR3, the HTBI primer set was used together with the Qiagen OneStep RT-PCR kit. TCRdb took the public reads, trimmed them with fastp at Q25, ran MiXCR for clone calling and kept in-frame beta chains. Each entry is one CDR3 protein sequence, shown with its most common DNA and genes. The sample profile shows about 640,000 distinct CDR3 sequences; around 21% of them were found once. Under 35% of the sample is taken by the ten largest. Sequencing was performed on blood. The receptors were sampled from a man in his thirties or forties with Graves' ophthalmopathy.

The CDR3 DNA reads as TGTGCCAGCAGTTTTAAGGGCGAGCAGTACTTC. This codes for CASSFKGEQYF. This chain links TRBV6-2 or TRBV6-3 with TRBJ2-7; D unclear. CDR1 and CDR2 (germline): MNHEY, SVGEGT. Trimming shortened V by 4 bases and J by 6 bases, and 7 bases separated the two germline ends. This CDR3 spans 11 amino acids.

This clonotype has a handful of counts. The chain recombines TRBV2 with TRBJ1-2; the D is unclear. Germline V lookup: CDR1 SNHLY, CDR2 FYNNEI. V lost 11 bases and J lost 8, with 15 bases in between. This CDR3 comprises 11 residues. The CDR3 is CARTAARGYTF. As DNA, the CDR3 is TGTGCCCGCACAGCGGCTCGAGGCTACACCTTC.

This clonotype has more than one count but fewer than ten. V is TRBV6-5 and J is TRBJ2-2; 9 bases agree with TRBD1. Germline CDR1 reads MNHEY; CDR2 reads SVGAGI. V dropped 2 bases and J dropped 2; count of bases not matched to a gene: 9. The CDR3 runs to 18 residues. The CDR3 nucleotides read TGTGCCAGCAGTTACCAATTTGGACAGGGGCTTAACACCGGGGAGCTGTTTTTT. Its translation is CASSYQFGQGLNTGELFF.

V and J are TRBV29-1 and TRBJ2-3, with D tentatively TRBD1 or TRBD2 (6 bases each). Germline lookup yields CDR1 SQVTM and CDR2 ANQGSEA. This CDR3 comprises 15 residues. Deletions cut 4 bases from V and 0 bases from J, with 14 bases between. In DNA form, the CDR3 reads TGCAGCGTTGTCCCCGGGGGCATAAGCACAGATACGCAGTATTTT. The encoded protein is CSVVPGGISTDTQYF.

The chain recombines TRBV5-1 with TRBJ2-3; perhaps D is TRBD1 or TRBD2 (5 bases each). Germline assignment: CDR1 SGHRS and CDR2 YFSETQ. V lost 5 bases and J 0 bases, leaving 10 bases between the germline ends. The CDR3 has 14 residues. The CDR3 region has the DNA TGCGCCAGCAGGAGGGGATCTAGCACAGATACGCAGTATTTT. Its translation: CASRRGSSTDTQYF. Variable domain in full (rest from reference TRBV5-1 and TRBJ2-3): KAGVTQTPRYLIKTRGQQVTLSCSPISGHRSVSWYQQTPGQGLQFLFEYFSETQRNKGNFPGRFSGRQFSNSRSEMNVSTLELGDSALYLCASRRGSSTDTQYFGPGTRLTVL.

V gene TRBV7-2 combines with J gene TRBJ1-6; TRBD1 is a possible D gene (5 bases). Germline V gene data show CDR1 as SGHTA and CDR2 as FQGNSA. The CDR3 is made up of 15 amino acids. V dropped 1 base and J dropped 7 bases, with 11 bases sitting between them. The CDR3 protein is CASSLGAGQNSPLHF. The CDR3 DNA is TGTGCCAGCAGCTTAGGAGCGGGGCAGAATTCACCCCTCCACTTT.

In its sample, this clonotype was seen many times. V gene TRBV7-2 combines with J gene TRBJ2-1, with 8 bases aligning to TRBD1. Germline V CDR1 and CDR2: SGHTA, FQGNSA. With V trimmed by 5 bases and J by 5 bases, 5 bases remained unmatched. This CDR3 is 14 amino acids long. DNA for the CDR3: TGTGCCAGCAGCCCCCAGGGGGCGGACAATGAGCAGTTCTTC. Translation gives CASSPQGADNEQFF.

The V gene is TRBV19, the J gene TRBJ1-5; unclear D gene. Germline V gives CDR1 LNHDA, CDR2 SQIVND (reference sequence). The V end lost 7 bases, the J end lost 3 bases, and 16 bases lay between the germline ends. The CDR3 has 15 residues. Written as DNA, the CDR3 is TGTGCCAGTAAGCGGACTCCCCAAGACAATCAGCCCCAGCATTTT. Translation: CASKRTPQDNQPQHF.

This clonotype was observed a handful of times. The chain couples TRBV24-1 to TRBJ2-1, with a tentative D call TRBD2 (5 bases). Germline V lookup: CDR1 KGHDR, CDR2 SFDVKD. The V and J ends lost 2 bases and 0 bases respectively, with 10 bases between them. The CDR3 loop spans 16 amino acids. CDR3 in DNA: TGTGCCACCAGTGATTCGCGGGTGAGCTCCTACAATGAGCAGTTCTTC. Translation: CATSDSRVSSYNEQFF.

The gene calls are TRBV24-1 and TRBJ1-4, with D tentatively TRBD1 (5 bases). The CDR3 is 15 residues long. Trimming removed 4 bases at V and 7 bases at J, with 15 bases between. Germline-derived CDR1 and CDR2 are KGHDR and SFDVKD. The CDR3 DNA is TGTGCCACCAGTGACGGGACGGGCCGCCCTGAAAAACTGTTTTTT. It specifies CATSDGTGRPEKLFF.

V gene TRBV18 combines with J gene TRBJ1-1; D remains unclear. Deletions cut 3 bases from V and 1 base from J, with 12 bases between. This CDR3 is built from 15 residues. Germline-derived CDR1 and CDR2 are KGHSH and LQKENI. The CDR3 DNA sequence: TGTGCCAGCTCACCGACACAGTCGAGGAACACTGAAGCTTTCTTT. Translation gives CASSPTQSRNTEAFF.

In its sample, this clonotype was seen a few times. The genes are TRBV6-2 or TRBV6-3 and TRBJ2-1; the match to TRBD2 covers 12 bases. This CDR3 has 17 amino acids. The germline CDR1 and CDR2 sequences are MNHEY and SVGEGT. With 2 bases clipped from V and 3 bases from J, the junction kept 5 bases outside the gene matches. The CDR3 loop is CASSYLLLAGGYNEQFF. CDR3 in DNA: TGTGCCAGCAGTTACCTCCTACTAGCGGGAGGCTACAATGAGCAGTTCTTC.

This clonotype was seen only a few times. The CDR3 reads CASSPVGPGTGANVLTF. The CDR3 DNA is TGCGCCAGCAGCCCCGTGGGGCCAGGGACTGGGGCCAACGTCCTGACTTTC. The chain joins TRBV5-1 to TRBJ2-6, with D perhaps matching TRBD1 (5 bases). Germline CDR1 reads SGHRS; CDR2 reads YFSETQ. The ends were cut back, 4 bases at V and 2 bases at J, with 16 bases in the middle. The CDR3 consists of 17 residues.